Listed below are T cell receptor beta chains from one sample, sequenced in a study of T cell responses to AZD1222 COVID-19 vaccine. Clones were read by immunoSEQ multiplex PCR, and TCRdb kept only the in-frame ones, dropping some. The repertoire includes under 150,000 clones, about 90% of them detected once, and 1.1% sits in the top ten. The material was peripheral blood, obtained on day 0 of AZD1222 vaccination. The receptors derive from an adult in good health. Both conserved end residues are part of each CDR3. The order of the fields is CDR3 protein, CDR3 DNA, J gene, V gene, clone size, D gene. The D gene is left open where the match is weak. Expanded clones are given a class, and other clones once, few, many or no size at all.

CASSEDREVYTF	TGTGCCAGCAGTGAAGACAGGGAGGTATACACCTTC	TRBJ1-2	TRBV2	.	.
CASSLTVSINRYEQYF	TGCGCCAGCAGCTTGACCGTCTCGATAAACAGGTACGAGCAGTACTTC	TRBJ2-7	TRBV5-1	.	.
CASSWRQNTGELFF	TGTGCCAGCAGTTGGCGACAAAACACCGGGGAGCTGTTTTTT	TRBJ2-2	TRBV6-5	.	.
CASSRLDTQYF	TGTGCCAGCAGCCGACTGGATACGCAGTATTTT	TRBJ2-3	TRBV12-3/TRBV12-4	.	.
CASSHAELEAFF	TGTGCCAGCAGCCATGCGGAGCTTGAAGCTTTCTTT	TRBJ1-1	TRBV12-3/TRBV12-4	.	.
CASSLVAGGGGYTF	TGTGCCAGCAGCTTGGTGGCAGGGGGAGGTGGCTACACCTTC	TRBJ1-2	TRBV5-6	.	TRBD1
CASSMRRGHEKLFF	TGTGCCAGTAGTATGCGCCGGGGGCACGAAAAACTGTTTTTT	TRBJ1-4	TRBV19	once	.
CASSFLTEYSTDTQYF	TGTGCCAGCAGTTTTCTGACAGAGTACAGCACAGATACGCAGTATTTT	TRBJ2-3	TRBV27	once	.
CSVVTKQGGYGYTF	TGCAGCGTCGTAACGAAGCAGGGAGGCTATGGCTACACCTTC	TRBJ1-2	TRBV29-1	few	.
CASTPQGSHGYTF	TGTGCCAGCACCCCACAGGGATCCCATGGCTACACCTTC	TRBJ1-2	TRBV28	.	.
CASSLGDPRISQYF	TGTGCCAGCAGTTTGGGGGATCCGAGGATTTCGCAGTACTTC	TRBJ2-7	TRBV28	.	.
CASSYSTGIAYEQYF	TGTGCCAGCAGTTACTCTACCGGGATCGCCTACGAGCAGTACTTC	TRBJ2-7	TRBV6-5	.	.
CASSLDPGTTYEQYF	TGTGCCAGCAGCTTAGATCCCGGGACGACCTACGAGCAGTACTTC	TRBJ2-7	TRBV5-5	once	.
CASSVREETQYF	TGTGCCAGCAGCGTCCGGGAGGAGACGCAGTATTTT	TRBJ2-3	TRBV28	.	TRBD2
CASSQADRVWTYEQYF	TGCGCCAGCAGCCAGGCCGACAGGGTTTGGACATACGAGCAGTACTTC	TRBJ2-7	TRBV4-1	.	TRBD1
CATSRLTAGNTIYF	TGTGCCACCAGCAGGTTGACGGCCGGAAACACCATATATTTT	TRBJ1-3	TRBV15	.	.
CASSYSDSHLFYNYGYTF	TGTGCCAGCAGCTATAGCGACAGCCATTTATTTTACAACTATGGCTACACCTTC	TRBJ1-2	TRBV7-9	once	.
CASSFGGLAGHNEQFF	TGTGCCAGCAGCTTTGGGGGGCTAGCGGGTCACAATGAGCAGTTCTTC	TRBJ2-1	TRBV11-1	.	TRBD2
CAVSGTPYGYTF	TGTGCCGTGTCCGGGACCCCCTATGGCTACACCTTC	TRBJ1-2	TRBV10-3	.	.
CASSEDRVLRNTIYF	TGTGCCAGCAGTGAAGACAGGGTCCTTAGAAACACCATATATTTT	TRBJ1-3	TRBV6-1	.	.
CASSQEPGNQPQHF	TGTGCCAGCAGCCAAGAGCCTGGCAATCAGCCCCAGCATTTT	TRBJ1-5	TRBV7-8	.	.
CASSLLGRGPAYEQYF	TGTGCCAGCAGTTTATTAGGGAGGGGACCCGCTTACGAGCAGTACTTC	TRBJ2-7	TRBV28	.	TRBD2
CASSLFGIGLYNSPLHF	TGTGCCAGCAGTTTATTTGGGATCGGGTTATATAATTCACCCCTCCACTTT	TRBJ1-6	TRBV28	.	.
CASSFIQGEGNEQFF	TGTGCCAGCAGCTTCATTCAGGGAGAGGGCAATGAGCAGTTCTTC	TRBJ2-1	TRBV7-9	.	.
CSGAVNTEAFF	TGCAGCGGCGCCGTAAACACTGAAGCTTTCTTT	TRBJ1-1	TRBV29-1	.	.
CASSPGLAGEQYF	TGTGCCAGCAGCCCGGGACTAGCCGGCGAGCAGTACTTC	TRBJ2-7	TRBV11-2	.	TRBD2
CASSSRRGETQYF	TGTGCCAGCAGCTCCCGACGGGGAGAGACCCAGTACTTC	TRBJ2-5	TRBV3-1/TRBV3-2	.	.
CASSITGAGSYGYTF	TGTGCCAGCAGTATAACAGGGGCGGGGTCCTATGGCTACACCTTC	TRBJ1-2	TRBV6-6	.	TRBD1
CASSYSPDANTGELFF	TGTGCCAGCAGCTATTCGCCGGACGCGAACACCGGGGAGCTGTTTTTT	TRBJ2-2	TRBV7-8	.	.
CASSLVSSTGELFF	TGTGCCAGCAGCTTAGTTAGCAGCACCGGGGAGCTGTTTTTT	TRBJ2-2	TRBV11-3	.	.
CASSLGDYNEQFF	TGTGCCAGCAGCTTAGGGGACTACAATGAGCAGTTCTTC	TRBJ2-1	TRBV7-3	.	.
CASSVEGREAGELFF	TGTGCCAGCAGCGTAGAAGGGAGGGAGGCCGGGGAGCTGTTTTTT	TRBJ2-2	TRBV9	.	TRBD2
CASSPQRGLYGYTF	TGTGCCAGTAGCCCCCAACGGGGGCTGTATGGCTACACCTTC	TRBJ1-2	TRBV19	.	.
CASSFGGGTEAFF	TGTGCCAGCAGCTTTGGGGGGGGCACTGAAGCTTTCTTT	TRBJ1-1	TRBV5-5	.	.
CSAVRADTQYF	TGCAGTGCTGTCCGTGCAGATACGCAGTATTTT	TRBJ2-3	TRBV20-1	.	.
CASSLPTGGGANYGYTF	TGTGCCAGCAGCCTACCGACAGGTGGGGGGGCTAACTATGGCTACACCTTC	TRBJ1-2	TRBV9	.	.
CASKGREWTDTQYF	TGTGCCAGTAAGGGAAGAGAGTGGACAGATACGCAGTATTTT	TRBJ2-3	TRBV19	.	.
CASRGENGSPLHF	TGTGCCAGCAGGGGGGAGAATGGTTCACCCCTCCACTTT	TRBJ1-6	TRBV2	once	.
CASRQGAETQYF	TGTGCCAGCAGGCAGGGGGCTGAGACCCAGTACTTC	TRBJ2-5	TRBV6-5	.	TRBD1
CASTRAVSYEQYF	TGTGCCAGCACCCGAGCAGTCTCCTACGAGCAGTACTTC	TRBJ2-7	TRBV21-1	.	.
CASTSSTGELFF	TGTGCCAGCACCTCCTCCACCGGGGAGCTGTTTTTT	TRBJ2-2	TRBV6-5	.	.
CAVGNSYEQYF	TGTGCAGTTGGTAACTCCTACGAGCAGTACTTC	TRBJ2-7	TRBV5-5	.	.
CASTSPRDTEAFF	TGTGCCAGCACTTCTCCGAGAGACACTGAAGCTTTCTTT	TRBJ1-1	TRBV28	.	.
CAISRQGGDTEAFF	TGTGCCATCAGTCGACAGGGTGGGGACACTGAAGCTTTCTTT	TRBJ1-1	TRBV10-3	.	TRBD1
CATSDLETGAYNEQFF	TGTGCCACCAGTGATTTGGAGACAGGGGCCTACAATGAGCAGTTCTTC	TRBJ2-1	TRBV24-1	.	TRBD1
CASRETGRWNGYTF	TGTGCCAGCCGGGAAACAGGGCGCTGGAATGGCTACACCTTC	TRBJ1-2	TRBV27	.	.
CAISPNLQGPYNEQFF	TGTGCCATCAGTCCTAACTTACAGGGTCCGTACAATGAGCAGTTCTTC	TRBJ2-1	TRBV10-3	.	.
CASSIGVGDGYTF	TGTGCCAGTAGTATAGGGGTGGGAGATGGCTACACCTTC	TRBJ1-2	TRBV19	.	.
CASSDSGGIRHSYNEQFF	TGTGCCAGCAGTGATAGCGGTGGGATACGCCACTCCTACAATGAGCAGTTCTTC	TRBJ2-1	TRBV9	.	.
CASSYLGGQGAFF	TGTGCCAGCAGTTACCTCGGGGGACAGGGAGCTTTCTTT	TRBJ1-1	TRBV6-5	once	TRBD1
CASSLALSAKETQYF	TGTGCCAGCAGCTTAGCGCTCAGTGCGAAAGAGACCCAGTACTTC	TRBJ2-5	TRBV7-9	.	.
CASSLARWTGLPTNEKLFF	TGTGCCAGCAGCTTAGCGCGTTGGACAGGGCTTCCAACTAATGAAAAACTGTTTTTT	TRBJ1-4	TRBV7-9	.	TRBD1
CASSSDRGNEKLFF	TGTGCCAGCAGTTCGGACAGGGGGAATGAAAAACTGTTTTTT	TRBJ1-4	TRBV5-4	.	TRBD1
CASSNDRSSGANVLTF	TGTGCCAGCAGTAATGACAGGAGCTCTGGGGCCAACGTCCTGACTTTC	TRBJ2-6	TRBV28	.	.
CASSPVLKGSYNEQFF	TGTGCCAGCAGCCCCGTCCTCAAGGGGTCCTACAATGAGCAGTTCTTC	TRBJ2-1	TRBV28	.	.
CASSFSGQETQYF	TGTGCCAGCAGCTTTAGCGGCCAAGAGACCCAGTACTTC	TRBJ2-5	TRBV7-3	.	.
CASSVVSWGQTNTGELFF	TGTGCCAGCAGCGTAGTCAGTTGGGGACAGACGAACACCGGGGAGCTGTTTTTT	TRBJ2-2	TRBV9	.	TRBD1
CASSVYGTGRYEQYF	TGTGCCAGCAGCGTATATGGGACAGGGCGGTACGAGCAGTACTTC	TRBJ2-7	TRBV9	.	TRBD1
CATSRDRQGNTGELFF	TGTGCCACCAGCAGAGATCGCCAGGGCAACACCGGGGAGCTGTTTTTT	TRBJ2-2	TRBV15	.	.